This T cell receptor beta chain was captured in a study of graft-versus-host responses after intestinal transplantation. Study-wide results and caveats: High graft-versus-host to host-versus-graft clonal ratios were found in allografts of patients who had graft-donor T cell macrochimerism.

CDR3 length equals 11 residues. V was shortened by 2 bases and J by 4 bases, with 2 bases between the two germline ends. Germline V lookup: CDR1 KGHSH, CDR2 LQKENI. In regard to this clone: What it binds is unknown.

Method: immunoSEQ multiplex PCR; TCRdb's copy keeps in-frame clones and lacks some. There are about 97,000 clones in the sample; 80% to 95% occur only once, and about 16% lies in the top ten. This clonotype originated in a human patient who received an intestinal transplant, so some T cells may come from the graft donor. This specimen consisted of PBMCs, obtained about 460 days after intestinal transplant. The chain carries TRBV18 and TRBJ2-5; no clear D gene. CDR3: CASSPLETQYF. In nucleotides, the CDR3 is TGTGCCAGCTCACCATTAGAGACCCAGTACTTC.